Listed below are T cell receptor beta chains from one sample, sequenced in a study of cytomegalovirus exposure and HLA in healthy donors. The table came from immunoSEQ multiplex PCR; TCRdb's copy has only in-frame clones and leaves some out. The sample includes around 99,000 clones, around 74% of them seen just once. Sequencing input: PBMCs. The receptors here all came from a middle-aged woman in good health and CMV-seropositive. CDR3s include the opening cysteine and the closing phenylalanine or tryptophan. D genes are given only for firm matches. Expanded clones get a size class; other rows say once, few or many, or leave the size out.

clone size: -
J gene: TRBJ1-2
D gene: TRBD1
V gene: TRBV27
CDR3 DNA: TGTGCCAGCAGCTCCCTAACAGGGGCCTTGGGCTACACCTTC
CDR3 protein: CASSSLTGALGYTF

clone size: -
J gene: TRBJ2-5
D gene: TRBD1
V gene: TRBV5-1
CDR3 DNA: TGCGCCAGCAGCCAACTCGACAGGGGAGGAGGAGAGACCCAGTACTTC
CDR3 protein: CASSQLDRGGGETQYF

clone size: -
J gene: TRBJ1-1
D gene: -
V gene: TRBV4-1
CDR3 DNA: TGCGCCAGCAGCCGGGTCACAGGGAGACCCACTGAAGCTTTCTTT
CDR3 protein: CASSRVTGRPTEAFF

clone size: -
J gene: TRBJ2-2
D gene: TRBD2
V gene: TRBV12-5
CDR3 DNA: TGTGCTAGTGGCTTAGCGGGGGGGCGAGTCGGGGAGCTGTTTTTT
CDR3 protein: CASGLAGGRVGELFF

clone size: -
J gene: TRBJ2-7
D gene: TRBD1
V gene: TRBV29-1
CDR3 DNA: TGCAGCGTCAGGGGGCCTGCCTACGAGCAGTACTTC
CDR3 protein: CSVRGPAYEQYF

clone size: -
J gene: TRBJ2-5
D gene: -
V gene: TRBV7-8
CDR3 DNA: TGTGCCAGCAGCCCAGGACGGACTCGGGAGACCCAGTACTTC
CDR3 protein: CASSPGRTRETQYF

clone size: -
J gene: TRBJ2-7
D gene: -
V gene: TRBV29-1
CDR3 DNA: TGCAGCGTTACCAGACAGAGCTCCTACGAGCAGTACTTC
CDR3 protein: CSVTRQSSYEQYF

clone size: -
J gene: TRBJ1-3
D gene: -
V gene: TRBV6-1
CDR3 DNA: TGTGCCAGCAGTGATTTAGCTTCTGGAAACACCATATATTTT
CDR3 protein: CASSDLASGNTIYF

clone size: -
J gene: TRBJ1-5
D gene: -
V gene: TRBV6-6
CDR3 DNA: TGTGCCAGCAGCGTCACCCAGGGGAGTAGCAATCAGCCCCAGCATTTT
CDR3 protein: CASSVTQGSSNQPQHF

clone size: -
J gene: TRBJ2-2
D gene: TRBD1
V gene: TRBV27
CDR3 DNA: TGTGCCAGCAGTCGAACGCAGGGGGCTACTAACACCGGGGAGCTGTTTTTT
CDR3 protein: CASSRTQGATNTGELFF

clone size: -
J gene: TRBJ2-7
D gene: -
V gene: TRBV11-1
CDR3 DNA: TGTGCCAGCAGCTTAGAAGGGGTTCACTACGAGCAGTACTTC
CDR3 protein: CASSLEGVHYEQYF

clone size: -
J gene: TRBJ2-5
D gene: -
V gene: TRBV2
CDR3 DNA: TGTGCCTCTTTACCCCTGGGGACTCCAGAGACCCAGTACTTC
CDR3 protein: CASLPLGTPETQYF

clone size: -
J gene: TRBJ1-1
D gene: -
V gene: TRBV30
CDR3 DNA: TGTGCCTGGATGCGGGAGGAGGCTTTCTTT
CDR3 protein: CAWMREEAFF

clone size: once
J gene: TRBJ1-4
D gene: TRBD1
V gene: TRBV10-3
CDR3 DNA: TGTGCCATCAGTGAGACAGGGGGAACGGGTGAAAAACTGTTTTTT
CDR3 protein: CAISETGGTGEKLFF

clone size: -
J gene: TRBJ1-2
D gene: TRBD1
V gene: TRBV6-5
CDR3 DNA: TGTGCCAGCAGTCCGACAGGGTCGAGAGGCTACACCTTC
CDR3 protein: CASSPTGSRGYTF

clone size: -
J gene: TRBJ1-3
D gene: TRBD1
V gene: TRBV5-1
CDR3 DNA: TGCGCCAGCAGCTCCCGGGACAGGGGGTCTGGAAACACCATATATTTT
CDR3 protein: CASSSRDRGSGNTIYF

clone size: -
J gene: TRBJ1-6
D gene: TRBD1
V gene: TRBV6-1
CDR3 DNA: TGTGCCAGCAGTGACCGAGGGACAGACTATAATTCACCCCTCCACTTT
CDR3 protein: CASSDRGTDYNSPLHF

clone size: -
J gene: TRBJ1-1
D gene: TRBD1
V gene: TRBV11-1
CDR3 DNA: TGTGCCAGCAGCTTAGCGGGACAGGGGGCTGGGAAACGGGACACTGAAGCTTTCTTT
CDR3 protein: CASSLAGQGAGKRDTEAFF

clone size: -
J gene: TRBJ1-2
D gene: TRBD1
V gene: TRBV6-5
CDR3 DNA: TGTGCCAGCAGTTACTCGATTTGGGGACAGGGGTCCGGCTACACCTTC
CDR3 protein: CASSYSIWGQGSGYTF

clone size: -
J gene: TRBJ1-4
D gene: TRBD1
V gene: TRBV6-6
CDR3 DNA: TGTGCCAGCAGCCGGGACAGGGGGACGGAAAAACTGTTTTTT
CDR3 protein: CASSRDRGTEKLFF

clone size: few
J gene: TRBJ1-2
D gene: TRBD1
V gene: TRBV2
CDR3 DNA: TGTGCCAGCAGCAAAAGGGGACAGCACTCCTATGGCTACACCTTC
CDR3 protein: CASSKRGQHSYGYTF

clone size: few
J gene: TRBJ2-7
D gene: -
V gene: TRBV2
CDR3 DNA: TGTGCCAGCAGTGTACGGCAGGGTGTTTACTACGAGCAGTACTTC
CDR3 protein: CASSVRQGVYYEQYF

clone size: -
J gene: TRBJ2-1
D gene: TRBD2
V gene: TRBV5-5
CDR3 DNA: TGTGCCAGCAGCTTGCAAGCGGGGAGACTCAATGAGCAGTTCTTC
CDR3 protein: CASSLQAGRLNEQFF

clone size: -
J gene: TRBJ2-2
D gene: -
V gene: TRBV2
CDR3 DNA: TGTGCCAGCAGGCAGAGAACGGGGCTGTTTTTT
CDR3 protein: CASRQRTGLFF